What follows is one T cell receptor (beta chain) and its context. Its antigen remains unidentified. This sample is part of a study of PD-1 blockade in classical Hodgkin lymphoma. The table came from immunoSEQ multiplex PCR; TCRdb's copy has only in-frame clones and leaves some out. The sample includes about 97,000 clones, 65% to 85% of them seen just once. Exposure to brentuximab vedotin varied, and each patient had relapsed following autologous stem cell transplantation. The germline V gene encodes CDR1 SGHTA and CDR2 FQGNSA. Deletions cut 1 base from V and 8 bases from J, with 8 bases between. The CDR3 spans 13 residues. General observations from the study: Prior to therapy, complete responders displayed diversity much like that of newly diagnosed patients.

Sequenced material: peripheral blood mononuclear cells (PBMCs), taken at baseline. This receptor was obtained from a human donor with classical Hodgkin lymphoma. V is TRBV7-2 and J is TRBJ1-4; D unresolved. This CDR3 reads CASSLERYEKLFF. The CDR3 nucleotides read TGTGCCAGCAGCTTAGAGCGGTACGAAAAACTGTTTTTT.